The clone carrying this T cell receptor (beta chain) was observed many times. Its antigen is not identified. The sample belongs to a study of T cell repertoires in cytomegalovirus infection. Overall study: A matching HLA type, together with CMV infection, was signaled by public TCR beta signatures.

The CDR3 is 16 residues long. J was trimmed by 4 bases and V by 4 bases; bases with no gene match: 9. Germline CDR1 SGHTA, CDR2 FQGNSA. Each CDR3 protein is one row after TCRdb ran MiXCR on the reads. The table lists fewer than 550,000 distinct CDR3 sequences, 16% of them singletons. Overall study results and limits: Cumulative public TCR beta family frequency identified carriers of CMV plus the relevant HLA. HLA-C-restricted CMV-specific TCR beta clonotypes prevailed in the ex vivo response.

This chain connects TRBV7-2 to TRBJ2-3; TRBD2 matches 9 bases. This receptor was identified in a human donor in good health (CMV status not recorded). Some clones in this sample may be carry-over from other donors' samples. Input material: CD8+ T cells from PBMCs. In nucleotides, the CDR3 is TGTGCCAGCAGCTCCTTAGATAGCGGGAGACCAGATACGCAGTATTTT. It codes for CASSSLDSGRPDTQYF.